This TCR beta chain appears in the sequencing data of a study of blood T cell repertoires in COVID-19. For the study at large: COVID-19 samples from acute and convalescent phases originated in the United States, Italy and Spain. PBMCs, B-cell-depleted T cells, or T cells provided the cDNA or gDNA that made up the material.

Per the original data handling: Amplification with reference gene primers provided the estimates of nucleated cell counts. Assay used: immunoSEQ multiplex PCR; TCRdb lists only in-frame clones, some missing. V, J and clone size are those of that table, while D and trimming were read from the DNA. The sample lists about 170,000 clones; approximately 92% were seen once. The trim removed 1 base at V and 5 bases at J, leaving 11 bases unmatched. The length of the CDR3 is 17 residues. Germline V gene lookup returns CDR1 LNHDA and CDR2 SQIVND (reference sequence). The V and J genes are TRBV19 and TRBJ1-1, with 9 bases fitting TRBD1. This clonotype was sampled from a woman in her fifties or sixties with acute or convalescent COVID-19. Sample: peripheral blood. The CDR3 loop reads CASSIVLGGTGPTEAFF. Here the CDR3 DNA reads TGTGCCAGTAGTATAGTGTTGGGCGGGACAGGGCCGACTGAAGCTTTCTTT.